This T cell receptor beta chain comes out of a study of T cells after yellow fever vaccination. This clonotype was detected a few times. Its target is not known. The CDR3 has 14 residues. The germline V gene encodes CDR1 SGHRS and CDR2 YFSETQ. V was trimmed by 4 bases and J by 0 bases, leaving 10 bases between them. Conversion of TCR transcripts into cDNA relied on 5'RACE template switching, which added a universal primer site and UMIs. TCRdb ran MiXCR on the 5' RACE reads and lists one entry per CDR3 protein. The repertoire holds 150,000 to 200,000 distinct CDR3 sequences, with 9.3% as singletons. Whole-study findings and limits: Detected again after the booster were most primary-vaccination clones, at nearly 97% CD4 and 70% to 90% CD8. Abundant clonotypes (contaminants from the bulk population) could be present in FACS-sorted repertoires.

The material sequenced was CD8+ T cells sorted from PBMCs, taken 45 days after the yellow fever booster vaccination. This sequence joins TRBV5-1 and TRBJ1-1; D gene uncertain. The receptor comes from a man aged 18 to 30 who received the YFV17D yellow fever vaccine. The CDR3 spells CASSLTDMNTEAFF. The CDR3 DNA sequence: TGCGCCAGCAGCCTGACGGATATGAACACTGAAGCTTTCTTT.